This TCR beta chain was sequenced in a study of blood T cell repertoires in COVID-19. As handled by the study authors: Scientists estimated how many nucleated cells there were by amplifying reference gene primers. Libraries were prepared by immunoSEQ multiplex PCR; TCRdb keeps only in-frame clonotypes and omits some of them. V, J and clone size are taken as reported in that table, and D and trimming were inferred from the DNA itself. The sample carries approximately 200,000 clones, 88% recorded once. The V end lost 2 bases, the J end lost 4 bases, and 15 bases lay between the germline ends. There are 14 residues in the CDR3. Germline CDR1 reads GTSNPN; CDR2 reads SVGIG (reference sequence). Exposed study participants had met a COVID-19 case within 2 weeks before entry.

The sequencing input was PBMCs or T cells enriched from blood (not recorded which). The clonotype was recovered from a woman aged 25 to 45 who had been exposed to COVID-19. The chain joins TRBV30 to TRBJ2-7, with D possibly matching TRBD1 (7 bases). This chain's CDR3 is CAWSQGGDLYEQYF. The CDR3 DNA reads as TGTGCCTGGAGTCAGGGGGGAGACCTTTACGAGCAGTACTTC. Drawing the rest from reference TRBV30 and TRBJ2-7, the complete variable domain is SQTIHQWPATLVQPVGSPLSLECTVEGTSNPNLYWYRQAAGRGLQLLFYSVGIGQISSEVPQNLSASRPQDRQFILSSKKLLLSDSGFYLCAWSQGGDLYEQYFGPGTRLTVT.